This TCR beta chain is from a study of tumor-infiltrating lymphocytes in localized non-small cell lung cancer. The germline V gene encodes CDR1 SGHDT and CDR2 YYEEEE. Between the trimmed V and J ends, which lost 4 bases and 9 bases, there was a span of 13 bases. The CDR3 spans 12 residues. This clone has just one count. The method was immunoSEQ multiplex PCR; TCRdb's version includes in-frame clones alone and lacks a portion of them. This table holds approximately 12,000 clones, over 65% found once. The chain links TRBV5-6 to TRBJ2-5; D ambiguous. Sequencing used lung tumor tissue. This receptor was identified in a human donor with non-small cell lung cancer. The CDR3, as DNA: TGTGCCAGCAGCGCCGACACCTCAGCCCAGTACTTC. Its protein is CASSADTSAQYF.